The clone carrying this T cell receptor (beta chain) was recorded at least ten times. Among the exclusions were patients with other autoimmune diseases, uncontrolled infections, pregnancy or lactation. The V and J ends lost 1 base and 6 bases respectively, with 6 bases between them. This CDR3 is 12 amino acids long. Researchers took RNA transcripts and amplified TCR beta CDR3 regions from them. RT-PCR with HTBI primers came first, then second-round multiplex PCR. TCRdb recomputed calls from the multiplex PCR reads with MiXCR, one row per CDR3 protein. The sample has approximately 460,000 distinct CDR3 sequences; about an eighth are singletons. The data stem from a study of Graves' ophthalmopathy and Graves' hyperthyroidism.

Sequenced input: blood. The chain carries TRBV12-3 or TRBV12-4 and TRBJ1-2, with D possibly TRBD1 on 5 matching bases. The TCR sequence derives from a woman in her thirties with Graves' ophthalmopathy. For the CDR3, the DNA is TGTGCCAGCAGTTTAGGACAGCATGGCTACACCTTC. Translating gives CASSLGQHGYTF.